Given below is one TCR beta chain in context. A single record per CDR3 protein comes from TCRdb applying MiXCR to the RT-PCR reads. The table has about 700,000 distinct CDR3 sequences, about 14% seen once. CDR3 length: 17 residues. J lost 3 bases, V lost 1 base, and 9 bases had no gene match. Germline V gives CDR1 GTSNPN, CDR2 SVGIG (reference sequence). Sample: memory CD4+ T cells from blood. This chain connects TRBV30 to TRBJ2-7, with TRBD2 matching over 13 bases. The sequence derives from a female donor in good health, serving as a healthy control. The DNA of the CDR3 is TGTGCCTGGAGTGGGACTAGCGGGAGTTTGGGGGGCTACGAGCAGTACTTC. Encoded protein: CAWSGTSGSLGGYEQYF. The full variable domain, rest sourced from reference TRBV30 and TRBJ2-7, is SQTIHQWPATLVQPVGSPLSLECTVEGTSNPNLYWYRQAAGRGLQLLFYSVGIGQISSEVPQNLSASRPQDRQFILSSKKLLLSDSGFYLCAWSGTSGSLGGYEQYFGPGTRLTVT.